Here is one T cell receptor beta chain with its context. Antigen unknown. The data derive from a study of PD-1 blockade in classical Hodgkin lymphoma. Findings and caveats of the study: Nothing has yet pinned down what causes the repertoire differences, possibly disease activity or prior therapy.

This CDR3 contains 16 residues. Measured with immunoSEQ multiplex PCR; TCRdb has only the in-frame clones, and not every one. This sample yields over 50,000 clones, of which approximately 73% are seen a single time; over 13% belongs to the top ten. After autologous stem cell transplantation all patients relapsed, and prior brentuximab vedotin exposure differed between cohorts. Material: peripheral blood mononuclear cells (PBMCs), obtained before the second cycle of nivolumab. The chain couples TRBV21-1 to TRBJ1-5. TRBV21-1 represents a pseudogene. This TCR came from a human donor with classical Hodgkin lymphoma. The CDR3 loop is CASRSVYWGSNQPQHF. In DNA form, the CDR3 reads TGTGCCAGCAGGTCGGTGTATTGGGGGAGCAATCAGCCCCAGCATTTT.